This note documents a single T cell receptor (beta chain) sequence. No antigen is known for it. This PCR relied on a set of 60 Vbeta primers and 13 Jbeta primers. Clones were sequenced by immunoSEQ multiplex PCR, and TCRdb holds only the in-frame ones, with some missing. Of around 180,000 clones in the sample, approximately 84% are singletons; the top ten hold around 4.9%. This sample was taken from a study of cytomegalovirus exposure and HLA in healthy donors. Study at large: Earlier results showed some 120 million unique TCR beta sequences derived from approximately 170 million T cells. General study points: Analysis performed later found about 17,000 TCR beta sequences associated with HLA alleles at 0.05 false discovery rate. The CMV antigen specificity of a few CMV-associated chains was confirmed through in vitro analysis.

Germline values: CDR1 SGHDT, CDR2 YYEEEE. The CDR3 consists of 17 residues. After removal of 2 bases from V and 7 bases from J, the junction contained 6 bases not matched to a gene. The rearrangement joins TRBV5-6 to TRBJ2-1, with 16 bases aligning to TRBD2. Sequencing was carried out using PBMCs. The origin of this receptor is a man between 18 and 35 years old in good health and CMV-seronegative. In DNA form, the CDR3 reads TGTGCCAGCAGCTTCCCGGGACTAGCGGGAGGGACAAATGAGCAGTTCTTC. Amino acids: CASSFPGLAGGTNEQFF.